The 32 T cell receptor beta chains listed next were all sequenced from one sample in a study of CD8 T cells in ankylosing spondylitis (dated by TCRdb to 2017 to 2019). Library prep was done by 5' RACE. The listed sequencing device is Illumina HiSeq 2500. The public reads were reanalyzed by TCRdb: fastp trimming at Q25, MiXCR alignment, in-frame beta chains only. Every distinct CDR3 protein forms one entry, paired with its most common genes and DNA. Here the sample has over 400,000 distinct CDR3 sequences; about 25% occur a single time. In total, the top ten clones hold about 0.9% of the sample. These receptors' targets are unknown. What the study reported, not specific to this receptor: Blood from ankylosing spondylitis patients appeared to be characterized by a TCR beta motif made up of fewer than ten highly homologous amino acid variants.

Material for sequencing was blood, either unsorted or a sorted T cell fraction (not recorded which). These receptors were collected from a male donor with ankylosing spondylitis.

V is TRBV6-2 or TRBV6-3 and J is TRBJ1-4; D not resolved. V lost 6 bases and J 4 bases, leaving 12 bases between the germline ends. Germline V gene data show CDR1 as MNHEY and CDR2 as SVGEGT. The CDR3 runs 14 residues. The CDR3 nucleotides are TGTGCCAGCAGAGAGGACCAGCTTAATGAAAAACTGTTTTTT. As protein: CASREDQLNEKLFF.

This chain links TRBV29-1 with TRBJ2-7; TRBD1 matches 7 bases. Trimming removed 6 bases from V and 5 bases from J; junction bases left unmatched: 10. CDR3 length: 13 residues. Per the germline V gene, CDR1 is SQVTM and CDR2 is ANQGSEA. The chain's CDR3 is CSVTTRQGNEQYF. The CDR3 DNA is TGCAGCGTCACAACCAGACAGGGCAACGAGCAGTACTTC.

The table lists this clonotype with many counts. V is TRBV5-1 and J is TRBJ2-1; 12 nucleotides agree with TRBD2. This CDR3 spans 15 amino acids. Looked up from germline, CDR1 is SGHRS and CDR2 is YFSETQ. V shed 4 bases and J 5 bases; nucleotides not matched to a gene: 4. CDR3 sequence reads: CASSQGLAGNNEQFF. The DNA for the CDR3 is TGCGCCAGCAGCCAAGGACTAGCGGGGAACAATGAGCAGTTCTTC.

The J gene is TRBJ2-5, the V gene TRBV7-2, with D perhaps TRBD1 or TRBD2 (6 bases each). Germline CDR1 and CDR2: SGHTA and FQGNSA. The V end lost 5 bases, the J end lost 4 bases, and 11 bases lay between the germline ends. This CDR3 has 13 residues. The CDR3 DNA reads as TGTGCCAGCAGCCCCCCGGGGGCAGAGACCCAGTACTTC. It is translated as CASSPPGAETQYF.

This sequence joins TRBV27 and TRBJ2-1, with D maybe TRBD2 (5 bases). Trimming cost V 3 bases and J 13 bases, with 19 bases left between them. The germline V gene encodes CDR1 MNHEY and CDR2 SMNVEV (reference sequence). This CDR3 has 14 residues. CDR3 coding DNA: TGTGCCAGCAGTTTCGAGGGCCCTACCTCCCGACAGTTCTTC. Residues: CASSFEGPTSRQFF.

The CDR3 bases are TGCGCCAGCAGCCCGGAGTGGGGGGCTGGGGCCAACGTCCTGACTTTC. Its translation: CASSPEWGAGANVLTF. The J gene is TRBJ2-6, the V gene TRBV5-1, with D perhaps TRBD2 (6 bases). V was shortened by 4 bases and J by 2 bases, with 13 bases between the two germline ends. This CDR3 comprises 16 residues. Germline assignment: CDR1 SGHRS and CDR2 YFSETQ.

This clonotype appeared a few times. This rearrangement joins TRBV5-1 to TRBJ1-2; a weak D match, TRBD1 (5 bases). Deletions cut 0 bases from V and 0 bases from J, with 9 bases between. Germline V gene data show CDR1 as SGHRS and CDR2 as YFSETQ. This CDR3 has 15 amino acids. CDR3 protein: CASSLGGSPNYGYTF. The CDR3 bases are TGCGCCAGCAGCTTGGGGGGCAGCCCTAACTATGGCTACACCTTC.

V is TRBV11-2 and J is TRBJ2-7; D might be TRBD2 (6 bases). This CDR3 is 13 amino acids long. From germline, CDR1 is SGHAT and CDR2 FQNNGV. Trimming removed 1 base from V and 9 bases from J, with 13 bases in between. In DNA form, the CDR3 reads TGTGCCAGCAGCTTAGCGGGGGACTCGGGGCAGTACGTC. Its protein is CASSLAGDSGQYV.

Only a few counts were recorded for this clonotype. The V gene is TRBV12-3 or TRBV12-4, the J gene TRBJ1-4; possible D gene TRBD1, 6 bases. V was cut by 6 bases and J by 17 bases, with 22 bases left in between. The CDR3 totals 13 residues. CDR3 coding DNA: TGTGCCAGCAGACAAGGGGACACAGCCTCGCTATTTTTT. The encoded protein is CASRQGDTASLFF.

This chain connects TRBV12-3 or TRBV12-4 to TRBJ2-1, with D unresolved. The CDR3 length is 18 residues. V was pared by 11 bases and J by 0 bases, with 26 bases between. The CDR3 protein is CALSLERFAGSSYNEQFF. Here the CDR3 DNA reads TGTGCCCTCAGTTTAGAAAGGTTCGCCGGAAGCTCCTACAATGAGCAGTTCTTC.

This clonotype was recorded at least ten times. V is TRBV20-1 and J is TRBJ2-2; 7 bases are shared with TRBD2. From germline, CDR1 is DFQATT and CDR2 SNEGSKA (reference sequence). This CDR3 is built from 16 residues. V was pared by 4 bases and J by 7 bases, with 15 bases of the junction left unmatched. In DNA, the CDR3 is TGCAGTGCTACGGTAGCGCAGCGGGGCCCGGACGGGGAGCTGTTTTTT. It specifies CSATVAQRGPDGELFF.

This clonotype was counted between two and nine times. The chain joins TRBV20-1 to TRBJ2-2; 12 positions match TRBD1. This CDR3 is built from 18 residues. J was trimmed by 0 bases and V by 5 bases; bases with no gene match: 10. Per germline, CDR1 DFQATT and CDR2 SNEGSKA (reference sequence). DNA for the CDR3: TGCAGTGCTCCCGGGACAGGGGGCGACCAGGCGAACACCGGGGAGCTGTTTTTT. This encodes CSAPGTGGDQANTGELFF.

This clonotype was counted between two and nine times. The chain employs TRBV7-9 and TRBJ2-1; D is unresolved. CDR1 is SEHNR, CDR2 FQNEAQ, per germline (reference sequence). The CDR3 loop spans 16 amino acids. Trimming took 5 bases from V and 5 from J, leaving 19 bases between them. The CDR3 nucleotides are TGTGCCAGCAGCCCTAGGACCCAGATTACGCACAATGAGCAGTTCTTC. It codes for CASSPRTQITHNEQFF.

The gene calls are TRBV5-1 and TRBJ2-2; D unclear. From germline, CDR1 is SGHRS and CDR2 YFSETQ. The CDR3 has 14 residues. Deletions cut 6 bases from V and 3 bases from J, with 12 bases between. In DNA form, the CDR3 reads TGCGCCAGCAAATTGGTGGTGGACACCGGGGAGCTGTTTTTT. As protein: CASKLVVDTGELFF.

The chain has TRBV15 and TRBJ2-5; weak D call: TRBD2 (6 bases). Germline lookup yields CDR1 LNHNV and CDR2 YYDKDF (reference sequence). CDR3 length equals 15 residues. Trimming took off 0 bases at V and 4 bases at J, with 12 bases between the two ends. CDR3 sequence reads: CATSRDLANIETQYF. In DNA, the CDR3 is TGTGCCACCAGCAGAGATCTAGCGAACATAGAGACCCAGTACTTC.

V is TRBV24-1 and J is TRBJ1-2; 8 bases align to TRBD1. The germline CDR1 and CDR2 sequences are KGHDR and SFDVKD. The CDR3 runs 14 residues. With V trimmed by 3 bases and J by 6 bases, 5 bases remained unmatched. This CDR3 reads CATSDIRGQDGYTF. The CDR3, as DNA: TGTGCCACCAGTGATATCAGGGGGCAGGATGGCTACACCTTC.

The CDR3 loop is CASSVWGLGAFF. CDR3 nucleotides: TGTGCCAGCAGTGTTTGGGGGCTAGGAGCTTTCTTT. V and J are TRBV6-1 and TRBJ1-1, with a possible D match to TRBD1 (6 bases). This CDR3 has 12 amino acids. Between the trimmed V and J ends, which lost 4 bases and 10 bases, there was a span of 13 bases. The V gene's germline CDR1 is MNHNS and CDR2 SASEGT.

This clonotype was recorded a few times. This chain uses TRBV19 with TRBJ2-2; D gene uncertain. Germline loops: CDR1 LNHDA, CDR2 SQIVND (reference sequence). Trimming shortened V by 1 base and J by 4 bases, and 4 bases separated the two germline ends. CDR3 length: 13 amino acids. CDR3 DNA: TGTGCCAGTAGTATAGGAAGCACCGGGGAGCTGTTTTTT. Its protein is CASSIGSTGELFF.

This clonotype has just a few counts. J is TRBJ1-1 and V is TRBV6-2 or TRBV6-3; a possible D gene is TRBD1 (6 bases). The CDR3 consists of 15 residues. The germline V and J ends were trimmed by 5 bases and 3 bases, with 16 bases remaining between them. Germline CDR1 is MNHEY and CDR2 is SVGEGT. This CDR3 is CASSPLGGGHTEAFF. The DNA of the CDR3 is TGTGCCAGCAGTCCCCTGGGAGGGGGGCACACTGAAGCTTTCTTT.

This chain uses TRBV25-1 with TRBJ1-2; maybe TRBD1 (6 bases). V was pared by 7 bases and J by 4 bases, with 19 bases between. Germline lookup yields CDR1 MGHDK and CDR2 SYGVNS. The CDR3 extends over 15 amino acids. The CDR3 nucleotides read TGTGCCAGCACCCAATCGGGGGGCGCTTCCTATGGCTACACCTTC. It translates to CASTQSGGASYGYTF.

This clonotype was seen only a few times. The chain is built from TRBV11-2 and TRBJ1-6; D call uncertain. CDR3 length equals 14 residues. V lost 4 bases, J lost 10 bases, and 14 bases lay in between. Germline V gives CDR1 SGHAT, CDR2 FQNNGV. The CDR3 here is CASSSGVGKSPLHF. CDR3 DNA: TGTGCCAGCAGCTCCGGGGTAGGGAAATCACCCCTCCACTTT.

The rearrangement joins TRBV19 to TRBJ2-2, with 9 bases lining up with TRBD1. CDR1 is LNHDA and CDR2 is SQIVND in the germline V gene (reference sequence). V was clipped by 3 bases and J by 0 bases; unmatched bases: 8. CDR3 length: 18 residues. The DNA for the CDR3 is TGTGCCAGTAGTATGGCTGGACAGGGGTCGGCGAACACCGGGGAGCTGTTTTTT. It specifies CASSMAGQGSANTGELFF.

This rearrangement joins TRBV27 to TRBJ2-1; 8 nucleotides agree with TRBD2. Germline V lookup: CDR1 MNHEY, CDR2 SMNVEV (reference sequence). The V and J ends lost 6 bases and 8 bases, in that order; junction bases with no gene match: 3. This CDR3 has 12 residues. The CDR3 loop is CASSGRAHEQFF. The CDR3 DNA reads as TGTGCCAGCAGCGGGAGGGCCCATGAGCAGTTCTTC.

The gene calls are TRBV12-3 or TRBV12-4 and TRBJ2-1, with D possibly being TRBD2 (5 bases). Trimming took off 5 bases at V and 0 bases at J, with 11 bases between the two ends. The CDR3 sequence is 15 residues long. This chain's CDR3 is CASSGLGSSYNEQFF. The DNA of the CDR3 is TGTGCCAGCAGTGGCTTAGGGAGCTCCTACAATGAGCAGTTCTTC.

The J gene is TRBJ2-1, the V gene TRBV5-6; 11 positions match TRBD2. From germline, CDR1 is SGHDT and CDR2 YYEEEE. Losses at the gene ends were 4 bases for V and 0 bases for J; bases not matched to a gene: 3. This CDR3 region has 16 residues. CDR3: CASSPGLAGSYNEQFF. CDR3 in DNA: TGTGCCAGCAGCCCTGGACTAGCGGGCTCCTACAATGAGCAGTTCTTC.

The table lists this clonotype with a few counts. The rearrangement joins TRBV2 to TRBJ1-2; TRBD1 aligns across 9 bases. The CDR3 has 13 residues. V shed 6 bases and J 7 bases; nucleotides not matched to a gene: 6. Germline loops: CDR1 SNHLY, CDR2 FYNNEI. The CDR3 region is CASRLTGGVGYTF. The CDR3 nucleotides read TGTGCCAGCAGATTGACAGGGGGTGTTGGCTACACCTTC.

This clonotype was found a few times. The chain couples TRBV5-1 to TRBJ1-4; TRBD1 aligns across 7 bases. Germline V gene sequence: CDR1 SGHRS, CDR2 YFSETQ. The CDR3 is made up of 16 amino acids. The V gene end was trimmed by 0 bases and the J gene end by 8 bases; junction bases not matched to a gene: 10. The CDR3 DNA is TGCGCCAGCAGCTTGGAGGGGGCCATTGGAGGAGAAAAACTGTTTTTT. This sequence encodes CASSLEGAIGGEKLFF.

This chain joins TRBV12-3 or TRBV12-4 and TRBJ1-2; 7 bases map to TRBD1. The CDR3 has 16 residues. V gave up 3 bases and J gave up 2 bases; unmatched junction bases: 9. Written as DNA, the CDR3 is TGTGCCAGCAGTTTGTCGACGGGCAGGGGGAACTATGGCTACACCTTC. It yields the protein CASSLSTGRGNYGYTF.

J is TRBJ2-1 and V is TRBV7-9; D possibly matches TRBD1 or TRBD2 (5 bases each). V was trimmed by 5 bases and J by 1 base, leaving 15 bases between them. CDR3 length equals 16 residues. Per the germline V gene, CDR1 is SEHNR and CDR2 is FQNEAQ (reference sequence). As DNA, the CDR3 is TGTGCCAGCAGCCTCCGTGGGACCATTTCCTACAATGAGCAGTTCTTC. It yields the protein CASSLRGTISYNEQFF. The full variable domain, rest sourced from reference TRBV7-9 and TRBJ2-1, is DTGVSQNPRHKITKRGQNVTFRCDPISEHNRLYWYRQTLGQGPEFLTYFQNEAQLEKSRLLSDRFSAERPKGSFSTLEIQRTEQGDSAMYLCASSLRGTISYNEQFFGPGTRLTVL.

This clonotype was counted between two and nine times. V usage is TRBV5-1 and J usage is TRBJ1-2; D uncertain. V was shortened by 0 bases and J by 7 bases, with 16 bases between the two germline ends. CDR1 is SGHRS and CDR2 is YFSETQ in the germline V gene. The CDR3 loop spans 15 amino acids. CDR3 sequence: CASSLGGTQKGGYTF. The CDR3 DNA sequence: TGCGCCAGCAGCTTGGGAGGCACTCAGAAAGGTGGCTACACCTTC.

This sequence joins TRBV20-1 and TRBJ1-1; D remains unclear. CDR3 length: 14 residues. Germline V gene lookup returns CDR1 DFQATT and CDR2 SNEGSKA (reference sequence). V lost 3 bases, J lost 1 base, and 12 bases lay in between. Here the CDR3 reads CSARLPRGNTEAFF. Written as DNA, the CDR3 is TGCAGTGCTAGGCTCCCCCGGGGGAACACTGAAGCTTTCTTT.

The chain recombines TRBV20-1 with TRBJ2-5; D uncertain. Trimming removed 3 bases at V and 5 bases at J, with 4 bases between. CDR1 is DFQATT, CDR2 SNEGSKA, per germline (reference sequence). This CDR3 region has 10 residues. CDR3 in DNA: TGCAGTGCTAGTGGCGAGACCCAGTACTTC. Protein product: CSASGETQYF.